This record covers a single TCR beta chain. Produced via immunoSEQ multiplex PCR; TCRdb's table is partial and in-frame only. The sample records under 150,000 clones, about 70% being singletons. The data belong to a study of shared clonotypes between healthy human individuals. Overall study: Donors consisted of a couple of women and a few men between 18 and 49.

The CDR3 runs to 15 residues. The germline CDR1 and CDR2 sequences are SGHTS and YDEGEE. J is TRBJ2-5 and V is TRBV5-8, with 8 bases aligning to TRBD2. The DNA end is a closer match to TRBJ2-7, so the J assignment may be wrong. This TCR derives from a woman under 40 in good health. Sequenced: memory CD8+ T cells sorted from blood. Subset of the sample: CD45RO+ cells pooled with CCR7-negative TemRA cells. CDR3 bases: TGTGCCAGCAGCTTGGATACTAGCGGCTCCTACGAGCAGTACTTC. It specifies CASSLDTSGSYEQYF.